Each of the 4 T cell receptor beta chains below was sequenced from the same sample in a study of CD8 T cells in Susac syndrome. Reverse transcription of 0.5 to 1 ug RNA was performed with random hexamers. TCRdb used MiXCR to reprocess the immunoSEQ multiplex PCR reads, holding one entry per CDR3 protein. The sample lists 75,000 to 95,000 distinct CDR3 sequences; about 95% were seen once. The specimen sequenced was CD8+ T cells from PBMCs. The receptors here all came from a human donor with Susac syndrome.

The rearrangement uses TRBV29-1 and TRBJ1-2; D is unclear. Germline CDR1 and CDR2: SQVTM and ANQGSEA. The CDR3 is 12 amino acids. The ends were cut back, 7 bases at V and 1 base at J, with 10 bases in the middle. The CDR3 reads CSASNGNYGYTF. The CDR3 bases are TGCAGCGCCTCCAACGGTAACTATGGCTACACCTTC.

The V and J genes are TRBV20-1 and TRBJ1-1; tentatively, D is TRBD1 (6 bases). The CDR3 has 13 amino acids. V lost 4 bases and J 0 bases, leaving 9 bases between the germline ends. In germline, CDR1 is DFQATT, CDR2 SNEGSKA (reference sequence). CDR3 DNA: TGCAGTGCTACGGGACAATTGAACACTGAAGCTTTCTTT. This codes for CSATGQLNTEAFF.

The V and J genes are TRBV30 and TRBJ2-1, with 10 nucleotides matching TRBD2. The V and J ends lost 4 bases and 2 bases, in that order; junction bases with no gene match: 5. The length of the CDR3 is 15 residues. Looked up from germline, CDR1 is GTSNPN and CDR2 is SVGIG (reference sequence). CDR3 nucleotide sequence: TGTGCCTGGATCCCTCTAGCGGGGGCCTACAATGAGCAGTTCTTC. Amino acids: CAWIPLAGAYNEQFF.

This sequence joins TRBV9 and TRBJ2-3, with 7 bases matching TRBD2. CDR1 and CDR2 from the germline V gene are SGDLS and YYNGEE. This CDR3 has 15 amino acids. V lost 3 bases and J lost 0; bases outside the gene matches: 4. For the CDR3, the DNA is TGTGCCAGCAGCGACGGGGGGACTAGCACAGATACGCAGTATTTT. It yields the protein CASSDGGTSTDTQYF.